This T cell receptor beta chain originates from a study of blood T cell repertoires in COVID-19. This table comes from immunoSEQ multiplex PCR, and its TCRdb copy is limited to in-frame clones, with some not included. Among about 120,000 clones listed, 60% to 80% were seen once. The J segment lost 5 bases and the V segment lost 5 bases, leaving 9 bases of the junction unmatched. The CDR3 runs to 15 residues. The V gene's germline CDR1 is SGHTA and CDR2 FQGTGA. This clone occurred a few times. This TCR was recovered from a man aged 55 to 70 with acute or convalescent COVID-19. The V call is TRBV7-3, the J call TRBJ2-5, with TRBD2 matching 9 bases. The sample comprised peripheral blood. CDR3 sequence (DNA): TGTGCCAGCAGCGCGAGCGGGAGGCGGGGGGAGACCCAGTACTTC. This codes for CASSASGRRGETQYF.